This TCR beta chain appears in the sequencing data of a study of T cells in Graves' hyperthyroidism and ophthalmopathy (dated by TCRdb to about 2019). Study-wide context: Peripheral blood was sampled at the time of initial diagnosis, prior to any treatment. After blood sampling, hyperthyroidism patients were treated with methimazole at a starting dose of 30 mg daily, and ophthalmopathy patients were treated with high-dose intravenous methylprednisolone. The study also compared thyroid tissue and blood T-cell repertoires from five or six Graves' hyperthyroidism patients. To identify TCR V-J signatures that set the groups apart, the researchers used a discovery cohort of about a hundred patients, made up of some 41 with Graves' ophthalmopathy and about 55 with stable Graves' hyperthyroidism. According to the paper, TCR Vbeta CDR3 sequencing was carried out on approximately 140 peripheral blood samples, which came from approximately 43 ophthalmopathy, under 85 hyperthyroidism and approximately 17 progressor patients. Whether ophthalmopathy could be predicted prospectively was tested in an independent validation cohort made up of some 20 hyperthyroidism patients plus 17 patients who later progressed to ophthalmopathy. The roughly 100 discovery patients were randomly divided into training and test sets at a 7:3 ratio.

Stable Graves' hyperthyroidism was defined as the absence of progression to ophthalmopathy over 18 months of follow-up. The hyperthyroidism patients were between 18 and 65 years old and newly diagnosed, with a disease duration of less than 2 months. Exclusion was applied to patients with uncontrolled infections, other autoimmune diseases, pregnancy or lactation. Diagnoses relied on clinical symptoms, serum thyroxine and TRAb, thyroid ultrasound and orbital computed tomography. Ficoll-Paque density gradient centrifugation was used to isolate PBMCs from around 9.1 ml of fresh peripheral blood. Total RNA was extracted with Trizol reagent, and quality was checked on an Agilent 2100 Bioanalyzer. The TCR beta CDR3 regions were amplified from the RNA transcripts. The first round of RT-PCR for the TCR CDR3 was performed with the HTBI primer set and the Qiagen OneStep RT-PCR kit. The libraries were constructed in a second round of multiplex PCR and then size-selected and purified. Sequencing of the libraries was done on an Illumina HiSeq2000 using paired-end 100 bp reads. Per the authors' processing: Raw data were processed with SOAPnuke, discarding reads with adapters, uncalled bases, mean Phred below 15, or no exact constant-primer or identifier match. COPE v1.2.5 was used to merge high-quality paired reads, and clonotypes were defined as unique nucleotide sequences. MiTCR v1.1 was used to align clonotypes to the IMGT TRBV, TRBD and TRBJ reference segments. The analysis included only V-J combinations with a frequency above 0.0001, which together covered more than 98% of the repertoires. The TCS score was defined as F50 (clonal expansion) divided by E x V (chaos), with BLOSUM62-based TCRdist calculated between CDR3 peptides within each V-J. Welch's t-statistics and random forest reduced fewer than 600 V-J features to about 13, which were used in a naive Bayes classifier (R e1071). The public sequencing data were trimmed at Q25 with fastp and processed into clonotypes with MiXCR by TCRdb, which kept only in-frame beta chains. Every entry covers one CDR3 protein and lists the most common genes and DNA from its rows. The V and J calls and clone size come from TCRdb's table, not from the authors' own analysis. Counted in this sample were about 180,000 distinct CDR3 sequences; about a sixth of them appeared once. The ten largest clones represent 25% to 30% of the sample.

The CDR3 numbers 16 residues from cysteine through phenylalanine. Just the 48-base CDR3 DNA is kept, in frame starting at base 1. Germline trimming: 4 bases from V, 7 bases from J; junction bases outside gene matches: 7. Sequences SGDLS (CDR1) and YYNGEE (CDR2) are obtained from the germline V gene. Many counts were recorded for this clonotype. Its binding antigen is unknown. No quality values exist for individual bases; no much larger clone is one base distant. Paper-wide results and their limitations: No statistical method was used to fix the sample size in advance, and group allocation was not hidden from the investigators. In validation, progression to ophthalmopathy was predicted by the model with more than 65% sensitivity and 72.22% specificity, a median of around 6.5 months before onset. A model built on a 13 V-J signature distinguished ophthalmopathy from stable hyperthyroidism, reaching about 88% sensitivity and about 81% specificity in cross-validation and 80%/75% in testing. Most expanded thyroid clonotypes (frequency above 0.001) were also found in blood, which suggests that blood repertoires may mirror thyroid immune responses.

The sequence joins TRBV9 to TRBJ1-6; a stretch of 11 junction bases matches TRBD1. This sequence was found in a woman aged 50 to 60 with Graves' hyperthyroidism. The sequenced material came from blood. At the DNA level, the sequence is TGTGCCAGCAGCCCCGTGGGACAGGGGGGGAATTCACCCCTCCACTTT. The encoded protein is CASSPVGQGGNSPLHF.